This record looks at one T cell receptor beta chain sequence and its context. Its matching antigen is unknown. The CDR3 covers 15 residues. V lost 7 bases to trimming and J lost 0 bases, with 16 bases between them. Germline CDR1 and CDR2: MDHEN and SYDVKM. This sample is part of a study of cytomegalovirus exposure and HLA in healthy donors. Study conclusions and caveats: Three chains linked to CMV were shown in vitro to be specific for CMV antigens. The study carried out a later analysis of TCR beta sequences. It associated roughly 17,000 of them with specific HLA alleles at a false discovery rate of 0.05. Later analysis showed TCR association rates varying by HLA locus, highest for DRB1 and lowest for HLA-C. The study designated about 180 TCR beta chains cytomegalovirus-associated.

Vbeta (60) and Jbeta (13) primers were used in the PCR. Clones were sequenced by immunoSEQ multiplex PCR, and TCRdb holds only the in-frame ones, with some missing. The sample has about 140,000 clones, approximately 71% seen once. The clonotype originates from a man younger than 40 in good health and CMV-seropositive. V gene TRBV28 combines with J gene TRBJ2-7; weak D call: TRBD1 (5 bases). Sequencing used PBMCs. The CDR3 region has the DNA TGTGCCAGCACCCTACCTATAGGGGACTCCTACGAGCAGTACTTC. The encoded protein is CASTLPIGDSYEQYF.